This T cell receptor (beta chain) derives from a study of T cells after yellow fever vaccination. Whole-study findings and limits: Most primary-vaccination clones recurred post-booster (just under 98% CD4, about 90% CD8).

Germline-derived CDR1 and CDR2 are SGHTA and FQGNSA. This CDR3 spans 13 amino acids. The ends lost 5 bases at V and 9 bases at J; junction bases unmatched: 8. About this clonotype: What it recognizes is unknown. A single base separates this from a much larger clone, so it may be a read error.

Synthesis of TCR cDNA relied on 5'RACE template switching, which attached a universal primer site and UMIs. TCRdb re-called the 5' RACE reads through MiXCR, storing one row per CDR3 protein. The profile covers 110,000 to 150,000 distinct CDR3 sequences, with approximately 6.6% appearing a single time and under 0.8% taken by the ten largest. This clonotype originated in a man younger than 40 who received the YFV17D yellow fever vaccine. This chain joins TRBV7-2 and TRBJ2-3, with 7 bases identical to TRBD1. The sequencing here drew on CD4+ T cells sorted from PBMCs, taken 10 days after the yellow fever booster vaccination. The CDR3 DNA sequence: TGTACCAGCAGCCTCCTACAGGGGAACACGCAGTATTTT. This encodes CTSSLLQGNTQYF.